This record covers a single T cell receptor beta chain. The sample originates from a study of blood T cell repertoires in COVID-19. Study as a whole: Samples of COVID-19 (acute and convalescent) were obtained from the United States, Italy and Spain. T cells, B-cell-depleted T cells, or PBMCs provided the cDNA or gDNA that served as material.

Seattle participants joined during active infection and were tracked over time. Clones were sequenced by immunoSEQ multiplex PCR, and TCRdb holds only the in-frame ones, with some missing. The top ten hold around a tenth of the sample, which has about 160,000 clones, 85% to 90% seen once. V shed 4 bases, J shed 2 bases, and the junction held 6 bases outside the gene matches. This CDR3 comprises 15 residues. Germline V gene data show CDR1 as MRHNA and CDR2 as SNTAGT. The origin of this receptor is a woman between 65 and 79 years old with COVID-19, enrolled during active disease. This chain joins TRBV6-4 and TRBJ2-3; TRBD1 agrees at 7 bases. Source material: peripheral blood. The chain's CDR3 is CASSVLGGATDTQYF. The CDR3 region has the DNA TGTGCCAGCAGTGTCCTAGGGGGCGCCACAGATACGCAGTATTTT.